This is a list of T cell receptor beta chains from one sample in a study of T cells in Graves' hyperthyroidism and ophthalmopathy. Each CDR3 protein gets one entry after TCRdb re-called the multiplex PCR reads with MiXCR. The profile shows 450,000 to 550,000 distinct CDR3 sequences, around 24% of them singletons. The sequenced sample was blood. Receptors originate from a woman younger than 45 with Graves' ophthalmopathy. Each CDR3 is given with its conserved first and last residue. The order of the fields is D gene, clone size, J gene, V gene, CDR3 DNA, CDR3 protein. A D gene is named only where the DNA matches it firmly. Clone sizes are given selectively: once, few, many, or a class where the clone is expanded.

TRBD1,-,TRBJ1-2,TRBV6-2/TRBV6-3,TGTGCCAGCAGTGCGCCAACAGGGGCTGGCTACACCTTC,CASSAPTGAGYTF
-,many,TRBJ1-1,TRBV5-1,TGCGCCAGCAGCTTGGTGGGATCGGGCACTGAAGCTTTCTTT,CASSLVGSGTEAFF
-,few,TRBJ1-2,TRBV24-1,TGTGCCACCAGTGAGCCCGGACAGAACTATGGCTACACCTTC,CATSEPGQNYGYTF
-,-,TRBJ1-2,TRBV12-3/TRBV12-4,TGTGCCAGCAGTTTAACTCGGCAGGGGGGCTACACCTTC,CASSLTRQGGYTF
TRBD1,many,TRBJ2-7,TRBV30,TGTGCCTGGAGCAACACCGGACAGGCACACCCCTACGAGCAGTACTTC,CAWSNTGQAHPYEQYF
-,-,TRBJ1-2,TRBV12-3/TRBV12-4,TGTGCCAGCAGATTCCCTTCCGGAGTAGATGGCTACACCTTC,CASRFPSGVDGYTF
-,many,TRBJ2-5,TRBV6-1,TGTGCCAGCAGTGGACCGAGACAGGTTCAAGAGACCCAGTACTTC,CASSGPRQVQETQYF
TRBD2,many,TRBJ2-7,TRBV2,TGTGCCAGCAGTGAAAGAGCGGGAGGGCCCTTAGCTTTAGACGAGCAGTACTTC,CASSERAGGPLALDEQYF
TRBD1,many,TRBJ1-5,TRBV19,TGTGCCAGTAGTACCGGACAGGGGCGTCAGCCCCAGCATTTT,CASSTGQGRQPQHF
TRBD2,many,TRBJ2-7,TRBV12-3/TRBV12-4,TGTGCCAGCAGTTTTAACGGGGGGACCTACGAGCAGTACTTC,CASSFNGGTYEQYF
-,-,TRBJ2-7,TRBV30,TGTGCCTGGAGTGAGTCAGGGGACGAGCAGTACTTC,CAWSESGDEQYF
-,many,TRBJ2-7,TRBV5-4,TGTGCCAGCAGCTGGATGGGCCTCTACGAGCAGTACTTC,CASSWMGLYEQYF
-,many,TRBJ1-5,TRBV10-3,TGTGCCATCACGGCCAGGGTCGATCAGCCCCAGCATTTT,CAITARVDQPQHF
TRBD2,few,TRBJ2-2,TRBV6-5,TGTGCCAGCAGTTACAGGAGCGGGGGGGCCGGGGAGCTGTTTTTT,CASSYRSGGAGELFF
TRBD1,-,TRBJ1-5,TRBV19,TGTGCCAGTGGGACAGGGTTTCGCAATCAGCCCCAGCATTTT,CASGTGFRNQPQHF
TRBD2,many,TRBJ2-7,TRBV28,TGTGCCAGCAGCCCGGGGGGAGCGGGCTCCTACGAGCAGTACTTC,CASSPGGAGSYEQYF
-,many,TRBJ1-1,TRBV27,TGTGCCAGCAGTTCCAACGATCTAGGGGGGGAAGCTTTCTTT,CASSSNDLGGEAFF
-,few,TRBJ1-1,TRBV12-3/TRBV12-4,TGTGCCAGCAGCAATCGCCGACCGGGGAACACTGAAGCTTTCTTT,CASSNRRPGNTEAFF
TRBD2,many,TRBJ2-7,TRBV2,TGTGCCAGCAGTGAATCGACTAGCGGGGCCTACGAGCAGTACTTC,CASSESTSGAYEQYF
-,many,TRBJ1-2,TRBV7-2,TGTGCCAGCAGCTTAGCACCGGGTAACTATGGCTACACCTTC,CASSLAPGNYGYTF
-,-,TRBJ2-5,TRBV29-1,TGCAGCGGGCGAGGACAGCCCGGGACCCAGTACTTC,CSGRGQPGTQYF
-,-,TRBJ1-1,TRBV20-1,TGCAGTGCTAGAGTCGTCAGTCGGAGTGAAGCTTTCTTT,CSARVVSRSEAFF
-,few,TRBJ2-2,TRBV3-1,TGTGCCAGCAGCCTCTTGAGGGCAGGGACCACCGGGGAGCTGTTTTTT,CASSLLRAGTTGELFF
-,many,TRBJ2-7,TRBV6-1,TGTGCCAGCAGTGAATGGCAGGGGATTAGGGCGCAGTACTTC,CASSEWQGIRAQYF
-,-,TRBJ2-4,TRBV5-6,TGTGCCAGCAGCTTGGACAGAGTAGCCAAAAACATTCAGTACTTC,CASSLDRVAKNIQYF
TRBD1,-,TRBJ1-2,TRBV11-2,TGTGCCAGCAGCTCAGTTTCAGGGGGTGGCTACACCTTC,CASSSVSGGGYTF
TRBD2,many,TRBJ2-5,TRBV12-3/TRBV12-4,TGTGCCAGCAGTGCCCCCCTTGGGACTAGCGGGGGGGCCGGTGAGACCCAGTACTTC,CASSAPLGTSGGAGETQYF
-,few,TRBJ1-2,TRBV3-1,TGTGCCAGCAGCCAGGGACGGACCTCATATGGCTACACCTTC,CASSQGRTSYGYTF
-,many,TRBJ1-2,TRBV6-4,TGTGCCAGCAGTGACCTTAGGACAAGATACTATCTAAACTATGGCTACACCTTC,CASSDLRTRYYLNYGYTF
-,-,TRBJ2-5,TRBV7-8,TGTGCCAGCAGCCCCCGCAAGGATAGCGGGACCCAGTACTTC,CASSPRKDSGTQYF
-,few,TRBJ2-2,TRBV6-1,TGTGCCAGCTCGGGGGACGTTCACACCGGGGAGCTGTTTTTT,CASSGDVHTGELFF
-,many,TRBJ2-7,TRBV5-1,TGCGCCAGCAGCTTGGCCGCTGGGACCTACGAGCAGTACTTC,CASSLAAGTYEQYF
-,-,TRBJ2-7,TRBV11-2,TGTGCCAGCAGCCGAACCGGGACGGACAACGAGCAGTACTTC,CASSRTGTDNEQYF
-,many,TRBJ2-7,TRBV20-1,TGCAGTGCTACCCCCCCGGGGCCCGTGGATTACGAGCAGTACTTC,CSATPPGPVDYEQYF
-,many,TRBJ2-5,TRBV24-1,TGTGCCACCAGTGATCATGCCCCGGGCAGGGGTCAAGGAGAGACCCAGTACTTC,CATSDHAPGRGQGETQYF
-,many,TRBJ1-5,TRBV27,TGTGCCAGCGGCTACAGGGCATTTGAGCCCCAGCATTTT,CASGYRAFEPQHF
-,few,TRBJ1-2,TRBV6-1,TGTGCCAGCAGCGACCTGGGGGGCTACACCTTC,CASSDLGGYTF
-,many,TRBJ1-5,TRBV6-1,TGTGCCAGCACCCCAGGTGGCAGTCGATGGTATCAGCCCCAGCATTTT,CASTPGGSRWYQPQHF
-,-,TRBJ2-7,TRBV12-3/TRBV12-4,TGTGCCAGCAGTCCGGAGGGGACGGCGAGCTCCTACGAGCAGTACTTC,CASSPEGTASSYEQYF